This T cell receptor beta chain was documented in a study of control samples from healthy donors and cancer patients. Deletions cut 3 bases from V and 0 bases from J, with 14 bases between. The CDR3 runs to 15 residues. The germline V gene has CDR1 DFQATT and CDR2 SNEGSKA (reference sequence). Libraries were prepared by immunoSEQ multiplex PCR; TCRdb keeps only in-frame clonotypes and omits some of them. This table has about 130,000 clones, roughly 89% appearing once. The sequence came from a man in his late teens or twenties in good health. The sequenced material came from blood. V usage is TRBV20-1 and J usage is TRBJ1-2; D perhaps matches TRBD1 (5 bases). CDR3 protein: CSASSRRQTNYGYTF. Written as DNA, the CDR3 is TGCAGTGCTAGTAGTCGGAGACAGACTAACTATGGCTACACCTTC.